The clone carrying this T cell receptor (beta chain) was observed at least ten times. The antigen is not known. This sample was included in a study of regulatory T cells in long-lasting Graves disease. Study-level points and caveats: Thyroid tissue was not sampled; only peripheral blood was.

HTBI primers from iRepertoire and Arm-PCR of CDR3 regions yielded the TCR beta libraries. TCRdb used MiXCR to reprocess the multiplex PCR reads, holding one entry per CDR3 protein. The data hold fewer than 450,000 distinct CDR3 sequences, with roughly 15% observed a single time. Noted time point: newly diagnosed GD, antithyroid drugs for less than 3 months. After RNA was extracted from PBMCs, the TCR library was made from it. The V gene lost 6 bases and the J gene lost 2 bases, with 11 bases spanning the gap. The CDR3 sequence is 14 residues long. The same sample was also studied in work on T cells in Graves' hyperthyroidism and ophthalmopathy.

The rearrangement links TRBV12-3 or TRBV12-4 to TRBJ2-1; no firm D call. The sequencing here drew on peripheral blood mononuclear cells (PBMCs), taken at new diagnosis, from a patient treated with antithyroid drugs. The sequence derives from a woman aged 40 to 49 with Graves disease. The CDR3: CASSPPVPYNEQFF. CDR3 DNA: TGTGCCAGCAGCCCCCCAGTCCCCTACAATGAGCAGTTCTTC.